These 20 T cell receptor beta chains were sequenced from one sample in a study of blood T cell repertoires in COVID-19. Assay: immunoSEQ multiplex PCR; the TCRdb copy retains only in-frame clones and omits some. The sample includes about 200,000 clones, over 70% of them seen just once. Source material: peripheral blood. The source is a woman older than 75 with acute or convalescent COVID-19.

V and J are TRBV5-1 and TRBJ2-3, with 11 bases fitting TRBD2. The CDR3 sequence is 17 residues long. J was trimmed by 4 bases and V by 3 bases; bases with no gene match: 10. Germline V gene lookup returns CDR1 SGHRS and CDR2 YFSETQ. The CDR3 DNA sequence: TGCGCCAGCAGCTCGACGACTAGCGGGATTCCCGCAGATACGCAGTATTTT. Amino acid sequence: CASSSTTSGIPADTQYF.

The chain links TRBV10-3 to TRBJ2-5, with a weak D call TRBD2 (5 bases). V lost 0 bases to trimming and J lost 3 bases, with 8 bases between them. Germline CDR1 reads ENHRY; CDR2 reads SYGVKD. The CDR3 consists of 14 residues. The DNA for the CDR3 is TGTGCCATCAGTGAGTCTTTGAGGGAAGAGACCCAGTACTTC. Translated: CAISESLREETQYF.

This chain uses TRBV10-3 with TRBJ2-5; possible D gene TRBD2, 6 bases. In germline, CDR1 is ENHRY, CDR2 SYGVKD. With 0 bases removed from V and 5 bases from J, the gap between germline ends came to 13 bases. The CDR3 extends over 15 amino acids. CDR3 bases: TGTGCCATCAGTGAGTCTGGAGGGCCCCTGGAGACCCAGTACTTC. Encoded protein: CAISESGGPLETQYF.

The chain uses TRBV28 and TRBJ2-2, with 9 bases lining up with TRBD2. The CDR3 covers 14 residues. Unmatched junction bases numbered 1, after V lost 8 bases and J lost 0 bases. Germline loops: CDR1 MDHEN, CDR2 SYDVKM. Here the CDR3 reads CASLAGPNTGELFF. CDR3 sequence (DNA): TGTGCCAGCCTAGCGGGACCGAACACCGGGGAGCTGTTTTTT.

The CDR3 region has the DNA TGTGCCAGCTCACCGGACAGGGGAAGTTGGGAGACCCAGTACTTC. This codes for CASSPDRGSWETQYF. The genes are TRBV18 and TRBJ2-5, with 9 bases that match TRBD1. The junction had 7 bases not matched to a gene; V was cut back by 3 bases and J by 5 bases. This CDR3 is 15 amino acids long. Germline V gene lookup returns CDR1 KGHSH and CDR2 LQKENI.

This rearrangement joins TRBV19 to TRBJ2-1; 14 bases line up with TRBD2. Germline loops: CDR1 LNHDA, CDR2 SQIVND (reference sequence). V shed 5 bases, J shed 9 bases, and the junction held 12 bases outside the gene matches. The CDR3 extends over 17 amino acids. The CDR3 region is CASSALTSGRAHGEQFF. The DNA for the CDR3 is TGTGCCAGTAGTGCCCTGACTAGCGGGAGGGCTCACGGTGAGCAGTTCTTC.

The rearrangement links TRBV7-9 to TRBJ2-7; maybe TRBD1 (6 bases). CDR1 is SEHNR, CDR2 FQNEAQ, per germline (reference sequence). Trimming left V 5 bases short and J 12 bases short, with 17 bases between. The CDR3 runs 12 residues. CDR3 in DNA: TGTGCCAGCAGCAGGTACGGGACACCGACGTACTTC. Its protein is CASSRYGTPTYF.

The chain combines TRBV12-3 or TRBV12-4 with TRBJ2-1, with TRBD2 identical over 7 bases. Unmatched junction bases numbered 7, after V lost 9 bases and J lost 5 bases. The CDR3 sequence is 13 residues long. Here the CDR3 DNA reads TGTGCCAGTGGGCTAGCGGCCAACAATGAGCAGTTCTTC. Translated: CASGLAANNEQFF.

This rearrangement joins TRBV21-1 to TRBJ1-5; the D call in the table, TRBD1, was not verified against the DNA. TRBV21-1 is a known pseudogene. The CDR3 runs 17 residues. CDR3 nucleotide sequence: TGTGCCAGCAGCCCACCCAGGGCAGGGAATAGCAATCAGCCCCAGCATTTT. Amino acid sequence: CASSPPRAGNSNQPQHF.

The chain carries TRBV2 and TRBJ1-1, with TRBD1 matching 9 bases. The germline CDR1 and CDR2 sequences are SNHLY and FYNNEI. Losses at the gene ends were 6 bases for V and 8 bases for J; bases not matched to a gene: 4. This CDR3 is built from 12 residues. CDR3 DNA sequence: TGTGCCAGCAGGTCACAGGGGGCCGAAGCTTTCTTT. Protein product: CASRSQGAEAFF.

CDR3 region: CASSLVAGGNEQFF. The DNA of the CDR3 is TGCGCCAGCAGCTTGGTAGCAGGGGGCAATGAGCAGTTCTTC. The chain is built from TRBV5-1 and TRBJ2-1; 7 positions match TRBD1. The CDR3 covers 14 residues. The germline gives CDR1 SGHRS, CDR2 YFSETQ. J lost 6 bases, V lost 0 bases, and 3 bases had no gene match.

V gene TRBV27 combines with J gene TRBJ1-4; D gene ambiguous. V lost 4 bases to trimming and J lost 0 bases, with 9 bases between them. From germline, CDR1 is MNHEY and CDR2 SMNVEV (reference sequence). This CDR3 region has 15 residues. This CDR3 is CASSSYGATNEKLFF. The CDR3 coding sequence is TGTGCCAGCAGTTCCTACGGTGCAACTAATGAAAAACTGTTTTTT.

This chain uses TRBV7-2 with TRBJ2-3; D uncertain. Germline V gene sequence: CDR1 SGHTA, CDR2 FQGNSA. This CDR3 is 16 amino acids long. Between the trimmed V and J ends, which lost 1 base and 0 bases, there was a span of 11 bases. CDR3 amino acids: CASSLVGSSSTDTQYF. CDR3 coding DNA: TGTGCCAGCAGCTTAGTCGGTTCTTCTAGCACAGATACGCAGTATTTT.

The CDR3: CASSIVGQGTEAFF. The CDR3 coding sequence is TGTGCCAGTAGTATCGTTGGCCAGGGCACTGAAGCTTTCTTT. The chain employs TRBV19 and TRBJ1-1, with D perhaps matching TRBD1 (5 bases). The germline V gene has CDR1 LNHDA and CDR2 SQIVND (reference sequence). Trimming removed 3 bases at V and 4 bases at J, with 12 bases between. This CDR3 comprises 14 residues. The full variable domain, completed using reference TRBV19 and TRBJ1-1, is DGGITQSPKYLFRKEGQNVTLSCEQNLNHDAMYWYRQDPGQGLRLIYYSQIVNDFQKGDIAEGYSVSREKKESFPLTVTSAQKNPTAFYLCASSIVGQGTEAFFGQGTRLTVV.

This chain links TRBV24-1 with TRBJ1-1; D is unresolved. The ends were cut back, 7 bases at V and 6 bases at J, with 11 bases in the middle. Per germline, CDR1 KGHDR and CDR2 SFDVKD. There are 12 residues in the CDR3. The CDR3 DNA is TGTGCCACCAGGTCAGAGGGATCTGAAGCTTTCTTT. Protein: CATRSEGSEAFF.

The CDR3: CASSYSSPRGGGEQYF. CDR3 nucleotides: TGTGCCAGCAGTTACTCGTCCCCCCGGGGGGGAGGCGAGCAGTACTTC. This chain connects TRBV6-5 to TRBJ2-7, with 8 bases lining up with TRBD2. V shed 0 bases and J 6 bases; nucleotides not matched to a gene: 10. The CDR3 is 16 amino acids. CDR1 is MNHEY, CDR2 SVGAGI, per germline.

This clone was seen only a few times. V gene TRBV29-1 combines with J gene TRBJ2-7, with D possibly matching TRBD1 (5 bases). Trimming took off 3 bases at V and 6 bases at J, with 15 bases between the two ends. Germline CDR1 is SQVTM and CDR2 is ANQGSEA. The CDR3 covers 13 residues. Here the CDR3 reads CSVDKNRGSEQYF. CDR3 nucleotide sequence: TGCAGCGTTGACAAGAATAGGGGATCCGAGCAGTACTTC.

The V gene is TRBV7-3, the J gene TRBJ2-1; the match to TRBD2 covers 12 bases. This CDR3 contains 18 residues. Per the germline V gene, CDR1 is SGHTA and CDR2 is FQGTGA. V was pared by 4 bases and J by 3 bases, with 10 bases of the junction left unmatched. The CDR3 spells CASSSNPSGRALYNEQFF. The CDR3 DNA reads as TGTGCCAGCAGCTCAAACCCTAGCGGGAGGGCCCTCTACAATGAGCAGTTCTTC.

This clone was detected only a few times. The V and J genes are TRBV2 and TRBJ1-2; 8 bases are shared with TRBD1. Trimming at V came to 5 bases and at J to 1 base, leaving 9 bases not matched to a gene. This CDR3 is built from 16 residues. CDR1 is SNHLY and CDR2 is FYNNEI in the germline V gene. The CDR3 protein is CASSSGTGGNNYGYTF. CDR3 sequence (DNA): TGTGCCAGCAGTTCAGGGACAGGCGGAAATAACTATGGCTACACCTTC.

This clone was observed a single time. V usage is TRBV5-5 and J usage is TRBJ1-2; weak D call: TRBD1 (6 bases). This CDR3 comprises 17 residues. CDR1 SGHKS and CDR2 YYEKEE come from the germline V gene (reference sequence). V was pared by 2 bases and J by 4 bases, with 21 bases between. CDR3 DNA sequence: TGTGCCAGCAGCTTCCAACATCTGAATATGGACAGCTATGGCTACACCTTC. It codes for CASSFQHLNMDSYGYTF.